Below, 32 T cell receptor beta chains from the same sample are listed, as sequenced in a study of cytomegalovirus exposure and HLA in healthy donors (TCRdb year 2017). The receptor library was made with the immunoSEQ multiplex PCR assay. For the multiplex PCR, a mixture combining 60 forward primers for TCR Vbeta segments and 13 reverse primers for TCR Jbeta segments was used. TCRdb obtained this table from immuneACCESS and retained in-frame rearrangements with V and J assigned. These tables miss some clones; where compared with another copy, unresolved V genes account for less than half of the shortfall, and the remainder is unexplained. The sample contains 140,000 to 150,000 clones, around 84% of them found a single time. The ten largest make up 3% of the sample. Input material: PBMCs. Source of these receptors: a man aged 35-49 years in good health and CMV-seropositive.

This chain connects TRBV7-9 to TRBJ2-7; 10 bases agree with TRBD2. V lost 0 bases to trimming and J lost 2 bases; unmatched junction nucleotides: 4. Per the germline V gene, CDR1 is SEHNR and CDR2 is FQNEAQ (reference sequence). The CDR3 length is 16 residues. The CDR3 coding sequence is TGTGCCAGCAGCTTAGCTAGCGGGAGGTTCCCCTACGAGCAGTACTTC. Protein product: CASSLASGRFPYEQYF.

The chain has TRBV18 and TRBJ2-7; 9 positions match TRBD2. With V trimmed by 6 bases and J by 3 bases, 12 bases remained unmatched. This CDR3 has 16 residues. Germline V gene data show CDR1 as KGHSH and CDR2 as LQKENI. CDR3 DNA: TGTGCCAGCTCTCACAGTGGGACTAGCACAAACTACGAGCAGTACTTC. It translates to CASSHSGTSTNYEQYF. Full variable domain (rest looked up from reference TRBV18 and TRBJ2-7): NAGVMQNPRHLVRRRGQEARLRCSPMKGHSHVYWYRQLPEEGLKFMVYLQKENIIDESGMPKERFSAEFPKEGPSILRIQQVVRGDSAAYFCASSHSGTSTNYEQYFGPGTRLTVT.

The V and J genes are TRBV30 and TRBJ1-4, with a tentative D call TRBD1 (5 bases). The CDR3 is 15 amino acids. CDR1 is GTSNPN and CDR2 is SVGIG in the germline V gene (reference sequence). Between the trimmed V and J ends, which lost 3 bases and 0 bases, there was a span of 11 bases. CDR3 loop: CAWRRDSATNEKLFF. The CDR3 DNA reads as TGTGCCTGGAGAAGAGACAGTGCAACTAATGAAAAACTGTTTTTT.

This clone turned up a few times. Sequence at one end of the junction differs from germline and may be a read error. The chain recombines TRBV27 with TRBJ2-4, with no clear D. The V gene's germline CDR1 is MNHEY and CDR2 SMNVEV (reference sequence). The length of the CDR3 is 12 residues. The CDR3 protein is CASSLEGGPLDF. CDR3 DNA: TGTGCCAGCAGTTTAGAAGGCGGTCCCCTGGACTTC.

This clone was observed a single time. The chain carries TRBV4-1 and TRBJ2-7; TRBD2 matches at 9 bases. CDR1 is MGHRA, CDR2 YSYEKL, per germline. V shed 0 bases and J 5 bases; nucleotides not matched to a gene: 8. The CDR3 totals 16 residues. The CDR3 reads CASSQDKREVTNEQYF. The DNA for the CDR3 is TGCGCCAGCAGCCAAGATAAGCGGGAGGTAACCAACGAGCAGTACTTC.

The chain recombines TRBV5-6 with TRBJ1-2; D ambiguous. This CDR3 has 15 amino acids. V shed 1 base and J shed 5 bases, with 15 bases lying between them. CDR1 is SGHDT and CDR2 is YYEEEE in the germline V gene. The CDR3 loop reads CASSLMSTAPYGYTF. Written as DNA, the CDR3 is TGTGCCAGCAGCTTGATGTCAACAGCCCCTTATGGCTACACCTTC.

V is TRBV13 and J is TRBJ2-7; 10 positions agree with TRBD2. The germline V gene has CDR1 PRHDT and CDR2 FYEKMQ (reference sequence). This CDR3 has 17 amino acids. With V trimmed by 5 bases and J by 0 bases, 10 bases remained unmatched. This chain's CDR3 is CASSKEALAGDSYEQYF. In nucleotides, the CDR3 is TGTGCCAGCAGCAAAGAGGCCCTAGCGGGAGACTCCTACGAGCAGTACTTC.

The CDR3 here is CASSLNLGQGNYGYTF. CDR3 nucleotides: TGTGCCAGCTCACTCAACCTGGGACAGGGGAACTATGGCTACACCTTC. The J gene is TRBJ1-2, the V gene TRBV18; 10 bases align to TRBD1. This CDR3 contains 16 residues. J was trimmed by 2 bases and V by 4 bases; bases with no gene match: 7. CDR1 KGHSH and CDR2 LQKENI come from the germline V gene.

This clone was seen more than once but under ten times. This sequence joins TRBV19 and TRBJ2-7, with 13 bases lining up with TRBD2. J lost 5 bases, V lost 8 bases, and 9 bases had no gene match. Germline V gene data show CDR1 as LNHDA and CDR2 as SQIVND (reference sequence). The CDR3 spans 15 residues. The CDR3 protein is CASGWTSGSFNEQYF. For the CDR3, the DNA is TGTGCCAGTGGTTGGACTAGCGGGAGTTTCAACGAGCAGTACTTC.

V gene TRBV18 combines with J gene TRBJ2-1; no definite D call. The germline V gene has CDR1 KGHSH and CDR2 LQKENI. V lost 1 base to trimming and J lost 0 bases, with 13 bases between them. The length of the CDR3 is 17 residues. The CDR3 protein is CASSPRAGLSSYNEQFF. The CDR3 DNA reads TGTGCCAGCTCACCACGGGCCGGCCTTAGCTCCTACAATGAGCAGTTCTTC. Using reference TRBV18 and TRBJ2-1 for the parts outside the CDR3, the full variable domain is NAGVMQNPRHLVRRRGQEARLRCSPMKGHSHVYWYRQLPEEGLKFMVYLQKENIIDESGMPKERFSAEFPKEGPSILRIQQVVRGDSAAYFCASSPRAGLSSYNEQFFGPGTRLTVL.

The CDR3 DNA sequence: TGTGCCATCGGGACTGAGGCCTACGAGCAGTACTTC. Translation: CAIGTEAYEQYF. The V gene is TRBV10-3, the J gene TRBJ2-7; possibly TRBD2 for D (6 bases). Germline loops: CDR1 ENHRY, CDR2 SYGVKD. The CDR3 contains 12 residues. The germline V and J ends were trimmed by 8 bases and 2 bases, with 10 bases remaining between them.

The genes are TRBV9 and TRBJ2-5; 7 positions agree with TRBD1. V shed 4 bases, J shed 4 bases, and the junction held 7 bases outside the gene matches. The CDR3 covers 14 residues. Looked up from germline, CDR1 is SGDLS and CDR2 is YYNGEE. In DNA form, the CDR3 reads TGTGCCAGCAGCCCCGGACAGGTCCGAGAGACCCAGTACTTC. Protein: CASSPGQVRETQYF. Full variable domain (missing parts from reference TRBV9 and TRBJ2-5): DSGVTQTPKHLITATGQRVTLRCSPRSGDLSVYWYQQSLDQGLQFLIQYYNGEERAKGNILERFSAQQFPDLHSELNLSSLELGDSALYFCASSPGQVRETQYFGPGTRLLVL.

The CDR3 protein is CASSFTSQSSSGYF. Written as DNA, the CDR3 is TGTGCCAGCAGCTTTACCAGCCAAAGTTCCTCGGGGTATTTT. The chain couples TRBV7-9 to TRBJ2-3; D is unresolved. This CDR3 has 14 amino acids. The germline CDR1 and CDR2 sequences are SEHNR and FQNEAQ (reference sequence). V lost 3 bases to trimming and J lost 14 bases, with 21 bases between them.

This CDR3 reads CASSEGQTDTQYF. DNA for the CDR3: TGTGCCAGCTCGGAGGGCCAAACAGATACGCAGTATTTT. This sequence joins TRBV18 and TRBJ2-3; D possibly corresponds to TRBD2 (6 bases). CDR1 is KGHSH and CDR2 is LQKENI in the germline V gene. The CDR3 loop spans 13 amino acids. The V end was cut by 6 bases, the J end by 3 bases, with 10 bases between.

The chain uses TRBV7-9 and TRBJ1-2; TRBD1 aligns across 9 bases. V lost 5 bases and J lost 8; bases outside the gene matches: 15. The CDR3 extends over 16 amino acids. Germline V gene sequence: CDR1 SEHNR, CDR2 FQNEAQ (reference sequence). Here the CDR3 DNA reads TGTGCCAGCAGCAGCTTCATAACGGGACAGGGAGGAGGCTACACCTTC. Protein sequence: CASSSFITGQGGGYTF.

CDR3 protein: CASSPNDNQETQYF. DNA for the CDR3: TGTGCCAGCAGCCCCAACGACAACCAAGAGACCCAGTACTTC. The chain links TRBV9 to TRBJ2-5, with D hard to call. This CDR3 spans 14 amino acids. V was cut by 4 bases and J by 0 bases, with 10 bases left in between. Germline loops: CDR1 SGDLS, CDR2 YYNGEE.

V gene TRBV19 combines with J gene TRBJ2-7; possible D gene TRBD1, 5 bases. The germline V and J ends were trimmed by 5 bases and 5 bases, with 10 bases remaining between them. There are 12 residues in the CDR3. Germline-derived CDR1 and CDR2 are LNHDA and SQIVND (reference sequence). The CDR3 nucleotides read TGTGCCAGTAGTCCCAGGACACACGAGCAGTACTTC. Its translation: CASSPRTHEQYF.

The genes are TRBV7-6 and TRBJ2-1; D is ambiguous. V dropped 5 bases and J dropped 0 bases, with 14 bases sitting between them. This CDR3 is built from 16 residues. The germline V gene has CDR1 SGHVS and CDR2 FNYEAQ. CDR3 protein: CASSLAGASSYNEQFF. In DNA, the CDR3 is TGTGCCAGCAGCCTCGCCGGCGCTAGCTCCTACAATGAGCAGTTCTTC.

The rearrangement uses TRBV6-4 and TRBJ1-2, with 11 bases identical to TRBD1. CDR1 is MRHNA, CDR2 SNTAGT, per germline. The trim removed 0 bases at V and 9 bases at J, leaving 6 bases unmatched. CDR3 length equals 15 residues. The CDR3 region is CASSDSPGQGARYTF. CDR3 nucleotide sequence: TGTGCCAGCAGTGACTCGCCCGGACAGGGGGCTCGCTACACCTTC.

The chain uses TRBV19 and TRBJ2-3, with 13 nucleotides matching TRBD2. Trimming took 7 bases from V and 6 from J; bases not matched to a gene: 10. This CDR3 has 16 residues. The germline V gene encodes CDR1 LNHDA and CDR2 SQIVND (reference sequence). CDR3 sequence: CASNPGLAGAYDTQYF. The CDR3 region has the DNA TGTGCCAGTAACCCCGGACTAGCGGGAGCGTACGATACGCAGTATTTT.

The chain combines TRBV30 with TRBJ2-5; D is possibly TRBD1 (6 bases). This CDR3 has 14 residues. Trimming removed 1 base from V and 4 bases from J, with 13 bases in between. Germline loops: CDR1 GTSNPN, CDR2 SVGIG (reference sequence). CDR3 bases: TGTGCCTGGAGTGCGCTGAGACAGGTAGAGACCCAGTACTTC. Translating it yields CAWSALRQVETQYF.

The chain has TRBV6-5 and TRBJ1-5; maybe TRBD1 (5 bases). Germline V gene data show CDR1 as MNHEY and CDR2 as SVGAGI. The V end lost 0 bases, the J end lost 0 bases, and 6 bases lay between the germline ends. The CDR3 length is 15 residues. The CDR3 DNA reads TGTGCCAGCAGTTACTCGGGGCATAGCAATCAGCCCCAGCATTTT. It encodes CASSYSGHSNQPQHF.

The chain links TRBV18 to TRBJ1-4, with a possible D match to TRBD1 (5 bases). Trimming took 1 base from V and 5 from J, leaving 17 bases between them. CDR1 and CDR2 (germline): KGHSH, LQKENI. The CDR3 loop spans 17 amino acids. CDR3 residues: CASSPQVIRGRNEKLFF. The CDR3 DNA reads TGTGCCAGCTCACCACAGGTTATCCGGGGGAGGAATGAAAAACTGTTTTTT.

V gene TRBV10-3 combines with J gene TRBJ1-1, with D perhaps matching TRBD1 (6 bases). CDR3 length: 14 amino acids. Germline V gives CDR1 ENHRY, CDR2 SYGVKD. Trimming shortened V by 5 bases and J by 0 bases, and 10 bases separated the two germline ends. The CDR3 DNA reads TGTGCCATCAGTCTACAGGGAATGAACACTGAAGCTTTCTTT. Encoded protein: CAISLQGMNTEAFF.

The genes are TRBV30 and TRBJ2-7; D might be TRBD2 (7 bases). The CDR3 has 16 residues. V lost 7 bases to trimming and J lost 4 bases, with 26 bases between them. The germline CDR1 and CDR2 sequences are GTSNPN and SVGIG (reference sequence). The CDR3 nucleotides read TGTGCCTACTATCCCACGGAGCCGGGGGGCTCTTACGAGCAGTACTTC. It encodes CAYYPTEPGGSYEQYF.

The chain links TRBV18 to TRBJ1-2; TRBD1 is a possible D gene (6 bases). This CDR3 region has 15 residues. Trimming left V 2 bases short and J 1 base short, with 11 bases between. From germline, CDR1 is KGHSH and CDR2 LQKENI. The CDR3 sequence: CASSPRGRGNYGYTF. The CDR3 DNA follows: TGTGCCAGCTCACCAAGGGGCAGGGGTAACTATGGCTACACCTTC. The whole variable domain, remainder taken from reference TRBV18 and TRBJ1-2, is NAGVMQNPRHLVRRRGQEARLRCSPMKGHSHVYWYRQLPEEGLKFMVYLQKENIIDESGMPKERFSAEFPKEGPSILRIQQVVRGDSAAYFCASSPRGRGNYGYTFGSGTRLTVV.

This clone was counted a single time. CDR3 residues: CASIGGPQNEQFF. CDR3 bases: TGTGCCAGCATCGGGGGGCCCCAGAATGAGCAGTTCTTC. The chain combines TRBV6-8 with TRBJ2-1, with D perhaps matching TRBD2 (7 bases). V lost 7 bases and J lost 7, with 14 bases in between. CDR1 is MNHGY and CDR2 is SAAAGT in the germline V gene. This CDR3 comprises 13 residues.

The chain joins TRBV14 to TRBJ2-7, with 7 bases that match TRBD1. The V and J ends lost 4 bases and 5 bases, in that order; junction bases with no gene match: 5. Germline V gene lookup returns CDR1 SGHDN and CDR2 FVKESK. This CDR3 is 13 amino acids long. The CDR3 DNA reads as TGTGCCAGCAGCCCCGGACAGGCCGACGAGCAGTACTTC. It specifies CASSPGQADEQYF.

The J gene is TRBJ2-7, the V gene TRBV30, with D perhaps matching TRBD2 (5 bases). Per the germline V gene, CDR1 is GTSNPN and CDR2 is SVGIG (reference sequence). The CDR3 runs 14 residues. The V and J ends lost 7 bases and 2 bases respectively, with 18 bases between them. CDR3 DNA: TGTGCCTCCACCCGAGGGCCCGGACCCTACGAGCAGTACTTC. Protein product: CASTRGPGPYEQYF. Variable domain in full (rest from reference TRBV30 and TRBJ2-7): SQTIHQWPATLVQPVGSPLSLECTVEGTSNPNLYWYRQAAGRGLQLLFYSVGIGQISSEVPQNLSASRPQDRQFILSSKKLLLSDSGFYLCASTRGPGPYEQYFGPGTRLTVT.

The chain has TRBV4-3 and TRBJ2-5; the D gene is possibly TRBD2 (5 bases). Deletions cut 1 base from V and 6 bases from J, with 9 bases between. The CDR3 extends over 13 amino acids. Germline values: CDR1 LGHNA, CDR2 YSLEER. The CDR3 bases are TGCGCCAGCAGCCAAGGGACTGGAAAGACCCAGTACTTC. It specifies CASSQGTGKTQYF.

The CDR3 sequence is CASSHSWGADTQYF. Written as DNA, the CDR3 is TGTGCCAGCAGCCATTCTTGGGGAGCAGATACGCAGTATTTT. The chain uses TRBV14 and TRBJ2-3; TRBD2 might be the D (5 bases). V lost 3 bases and J 4 bases, leaving 11 bases between the germline ends. CDR3 length equals 14 residues. The V gene's germline CDR1 is SGHDN and CDR2 FVKESK.

This chain connects TRBV18 to TRBJ2-5; 7 nucleotides agree with TRBD2. CDR3 length equals 15 residues. Germline V gene data show CDR1 as KGHSH and CDR2 as LQKENI. Trimming took 4 bases from V and 2 from J; bases not matched to a gene: 7. CDR3 nucleotides: TGTGCCAGCTCACTCCCGGGACTAAGACAAGAGACCCAGTACTTC. Its protein product is CASSLPGLRQETQYF. The full variable domain, its missing parts supplied by reference TRBV18 and TRBJ2-5, is NAGVMQNPRHLVRRRGQEARLRCSPMKGHSHVYWYRQLPEEGLKFMVYLQKENIIDESGMPKERFSAEFPKEGPSILRIQQVVRGDSAAYFCASSLPGLRQETQYFGPGTRLLVL.